These T cell receptor beta chains were read from a single sample in a study of OX40 agonist ivuxolimab in advanced cancers. Clones were read by immunoSEQ multiplex PCR, and TCRdb kept only the in-frame ones, dropping some. The sample carries under 95,000 clones, 75% to 95% recorded once. Material: CD4+ or CD8+ T cells sorted from blood, obtained in a trial of the OX40 agonist ivuxolimab. The source is an adult with an advanced solid tumor such as melanoma, head and neck, liver or kidney cancer. Both conserved end residues are part of each CDR3. The D gene is left open where the match is weak. Expanded clones are given a class, and other clones once, few, many or no size at all.

clone_size	d_call	v_call	j_call	cdr3_nt	cdr3_aa
many	.	TRBV4-1	TRBJ1-1	TGCGCCAGCAGCCAAGGGATGAGCGAAGCTTTCTTT	CASSQGMSEAFF
.	.	TRBV12-5	TRBJ2-7	TGTGCTAGTGCCCACCTGGACAGAGGAACCTACGAGCAGTACTTC	CASAHLDRGTYEQYF
.	.	TRBV2	TRBJ2-2	TGTGCCAGCCATGGACAGACCACCGGGGAGCTGTTTTTT	CASHGQTTGELFF
.	TRBD2	TRBV5-1	TRBJ2-3	TGCGCCAGCAGCTTAAATCCCCCGACTAGCGGGACAAGCACAGATACGCAGTATTTT	CASSLNPPTSGTSTDTQYF
.	.	TRBV28	TRBJ2-4	TGTGCCAGCAGTTTATCTCGGACCCAGGAGCTAGCCAAAAACATTCAGTACTTC	CASSLSRTQELAKNIQYF
.	.	TRBV2	TRBJ2-7	TGTGCCAGCACCTTCAGGGATGTCGAGCAGTACTTC	CASTFRDVEQYF
.	.	TRBV7-8	TRBJ2-7	TGTGCCAGCAGCTTACTTGACGAGCAGTACTTC	CASSLLDEQYF
.	.	TRBV7-8	TRBJ2-7	TGTGCCAGCAGTTTCTATACAGGGCCCGAGCAGTACTTC	CASSFYTGPEQYF
.	TRBD1	TRBV19	TRBJ1-5	TGTGCCAGCCGCCAAAGGAAGACAGGGGGGAATCAGCCCCAGCATTTT	CASRQRKTGGNQPQHF
.	.	TRBV6-5	TRBJ1-2	TGTGCCAGCAGTTACTCCAGTGGGGACTATGGCTACACCTTC	CASSYSSGDYGYTF
.	.	TRBV9	TRBJ1-3	TGTGCCAGCAGCGTAGACAGGGAACTTCGTACGGACACCATATATTTT	CASSVDRELRTDTIYF
.	.	TRBV5-6	TRBJ2-7	TGTGCCAGCAGCTACCTTGCCGAGCAGTACTTC	CASSYLAEQYF
.	TRBD2	TRBV29-1	TRBJ2-5	TGCAGCGATACGGCAGTACTAGCGGGAGGAGAGACCCAGTACTTC	CSDTAVLAGGETQYF
.	TRBD1	TRBV11-3	TRBJ1-3	TGTGCCAGCAGCCAACACCCATTACAGGGGGTCCCCTCTGGAAACACCATATATTTT	CASSQHPLQGVPSGNTIYF
.	.	TRBV6-5	TRBJ2-7	TGTGCCAGCAGTTACTCGACAGGCGAACCCTACGAGCAGTACTTC	CASSYSTGEPYEQYF
few	TRBD1	TRBV6-5	TRBJ1-1	TGTGCCAGCCGCGTTCAGGGGGACACTGAAGCTTTCTTT	CASRVQGDTEAFF
.	TRBD2	TRBV4-2	TRBJ2-7	TGTGCCAGCAGCCAAGGCCCGACTAGCGGGAGGACTGAGCAGTACTTC	CASSQGPTSGRTEQYF
.	.	TRBV6-5	TRBJ1-2	TGTGCCAGCAGTCCCGATGGCAACAGTAACTATGGCTACACCTTC	CASSPDGNSNYGYTF
.	.	TRBV5-1	TRBJ2-7	TGCGCCAGCAGCCCCCGGAGCGACTACGAGCAGTACTTC	CASSPRSDYEQYF
few	.	TRBV2	TRBJ1-2	TGTGCCAGCAGAGCCACAGGGCTCGGGTATGGCTACACCTTC	CASRATGLGYGYTF
.	.	TRBV4-1	TRBJ1-1	TGCGCCAGCAGCCCCGATCCGGGGGTGGCCACTGAAGCTTTCTTT	CASSPDPGVATEAFF
.	.	TRBV28	TRBJ2-7	TGTGCCAGTTTCGACACGAACCCTTACGAGCAGTACTTC	CASFDTNPYEQYF
.	.	TRBV30	TRBJ1-3	TGTGCCTGTACCTTTTACTCTGGAAACACCATATATTTT	CACTFYSGNTIYF
.	TRBD2	TRBV25-1	TRBJ2-1	TGTGCCAGCAGTGAAACCGGGACTAGCGGTGCCCCTTACAATGAGCAGTTCTTC	CASSETGTSGAPYNEQFF
.	.	TRBV29-1	TRBJ2-1	TGCAGCGTTGGAGGGGGTTTTTCCTACAATGAGCAGTTCTTC	CSVGGGFSYNEQFF
.	.	TRBV19	TRBJ2-7	TGTGCCAGTAGTACCCTCGACGTATACCAACAAGCGGCTCCACGGACCTACGAGCAGTACTTC	CASSTLDVYQQAAPRTYEQYF
.	.	TRBV27	TRBJ2-7	TGTGCCAGCAGTTTATCTAGCGGAGCGTACGAGCAGTACTTC	CASSLSSGAYEQYF
.	.	TRBV7-9	TRBJ2-7	TGTGCCAGCAGCCACCTTTACGAGCAGTACTTC	CASSHLYEQYF
.	.	TRBV7-6	TRBJ2-2	TGTGCCAGCAGCTGGACCGGCACCGGGGAGCTGTTTTTT	CASSWTGTGELFF
few	.	TRBV28	TRBJ2-7	TGTGCCAGCGGGGACGTACCTGGGGACGAGCAGTACTTC	CASGDVPGDEQYF
.	.	TRBV5-1	TRBJ2-1	TGCGCCAGCAGCCCGGGACCCCCGGGGCATGAGCAGTTCTTC	CASSPGPPGHEQFF
.	.	TRBV7-9	TRBJ2-5	TGTGCCAGCAGCTTAGTAGCACCCCGGGAGACCCAGTACTTC	CASSLVAPRETQYF
.	.	TRBV29-1	TRBJ1-2	TGCAGCGTTGATGAGGGAGATGGCTACACCTTC	CSVDEGDGYTF
once	.	TRBV19	TRBJ1-1	TGTGCCAGTCCCGATGGGCAGACAAGTGAAGCTTTCTTT	CASPDGQTSEAFF
few	.	TRBV27	TRBJ1-5	TGTGCCAGCAGTTATTGGGGGCAGCCCCAGCATTTT	CASSYWGQPQHF
.	.	TRBV27	TRBJ1-2	TGTGCCAGCAGCCCTTACGGCTATGGCTACACCTTC	CASSPYGYGYTF
.	.	TRBV28	TRBJ1-1	TGTGCCAGCAGTTTTTTGTCCTGGGGGCAGAACACTGAAGCTTTCTTT	CASSFLSWGQNTEAFF
.	.	TRBV6-5	TRBJ2-4	TGTGCCAGCCACGGGGGTGGTAAAAACATTCAGTACTTC	CASHGGGKNIQYF
.	TRBD2	TRBV7-2	TRBJ2-5	TGTGCCAGCAGCTTAGTTGGACTAGCGGGTGGGGAGACCCAGTACTTC	CASSLVGLAGGETQYF
.	.	TRBV21-1	TRBJ2-7	TGTGCCAGCAGCAAAGGAAAGAGACAGGGGGCCTACGAGCAGTACTTC	CASSKGKRQGAYEQYF
few	TRBD2	TRBV5-1	TRBJ2-3	TGCGCCAGCAGCTCCGCGACCCAGCGGGGAGATACGCAGTATTTT	CASSSATQRGDTQYF
.	TRBD1	TRBV5-1	TRBJ2-7	TGCGCCAGCAGCTTGGGAGGGACAGCTGGGGGTGTGCAGTACTTC	CASSLGGTAGGVQYF